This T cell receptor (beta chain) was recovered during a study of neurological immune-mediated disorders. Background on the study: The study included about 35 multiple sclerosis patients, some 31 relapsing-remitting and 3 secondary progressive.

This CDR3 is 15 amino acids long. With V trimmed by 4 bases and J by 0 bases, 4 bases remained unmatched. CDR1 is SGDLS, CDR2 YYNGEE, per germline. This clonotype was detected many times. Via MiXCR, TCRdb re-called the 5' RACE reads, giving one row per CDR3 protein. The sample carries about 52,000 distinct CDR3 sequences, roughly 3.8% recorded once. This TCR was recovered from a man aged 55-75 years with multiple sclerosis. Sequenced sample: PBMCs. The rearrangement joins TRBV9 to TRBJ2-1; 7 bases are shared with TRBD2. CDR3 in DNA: TGTGCCAGCAGCATCGGCGGGAGCTCCTACAATGAGCAGTTCTTC. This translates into CASSIGGSSYNEQFF.